Below are 27 T cell receptor beta chains sequenced from a single sample in a study of CD8 T cells in Susac syndrome. Reverse transcription of roughly 0.5 to 1 ug RNA used random hexamers. From the immunoSEQ multiplex PCR reads, TCRdb called clonotypes with MiXCR, one entry per CDR3 protein. The table has 150,000 to 200,000 distinct CDR3 sequences, over 85% seen once. The specimen sequenced was CD4+ T cells from PBMCs. These receptors all come from a human donor with multiple sclerosis.

This clonotype was counted a single time. This chain links TRBV5-1 with TRBJ2-5; D not resolved. The CDR3 has 14 residues. V was cut by 4 bases and J by 5 bases, with 15 bases left in between. The germline V gene encodes CDR1 SGHRS and CDR2 YFSETQ. CDR3 in DNA: TGCGCCAGCAGCCCCGGTGTCGCGAAGGAGACCCAGTACTTC. Protein: CASSPGVAKETQYF.

The J gene is TRBJ2-3, the V gene TRBV28; 8 positions agree with TRBD2. Germline V CDR1 and CDR2: MDHEN, SYDVKM. V was pared by 5 bases and J by 6 bases, with 7 bases of the junction left unmatched. The CDR3 sequence is 14 residues long. CDR3 bases: TGTGCCAGCAGTCAGAGCGGGAGATCGGATACGCAGTATTTT. It encodes CASSQSGRSDTQYF.

V usage is TRBV20-1 and J usage is TRBJ1-2; 9 nucleotides agree with TRBD1. This CDR3 region has 13 residues. Germline V gives CDR1 DFQATT, CDR2 SNEGSKA (reference sequence). The junction had 7 bases not matched to a gene; V was cut back by 6 bases and J by 5 bases. In DNA, the CDR3 is TGCAGTGCGGGACAGGGACAGCTATATGGCTACACCTTC. Protein: CSAGQGQLYGYTF.

V gene TRBV24-1 combines with J gene TRBJ2-2; 7 nucleotides align to TRBD1. Germline V gene data show CDR1 as KGHDR and CDR2 as SFDVKD. The CDR3 is made up of 15 amino acids. The ends lost 4 bases at V and 4 bases at J; junction bases unmatched: 5. The CDR3 DNA follows: TGTGCCACCAGTGAACACGACAGGGCCACCGGGGAGCTGTTTTTT. Translating it yields CATSEHDRATGELFF.

This clonotype was found a few times. The CDR3 coding sequence is TGCAGTGCCATGCCCAGTGACGGGAATCAGCCCCAGCATTTT. Translating gives CSAMPSDGNQPQHF. The chain recombines TRBV20-1 with TRBJ1-5, with D unresolved. Germline lookup yields CDR1 DFQATT and CDR2 SNEGSKA (reference sequence). V dropped 6 bases and J dropped 4 bases, with 16 bases sitting between them. The CDR3 loop spans 14 amino acids.

V gene TRBV27 combines with J gene TRBJ2-7; D is unresolved. From germline, CDR1 is MNHEY and CDR2 SMNVEV (reference sequence). The CDR3 runs to 14 residues. V was pared by 5 bases and J by 3 bases, with 14 bases between. DNA of the CDR3: TGTGCCAGCAGTATTCGGACGGGCCTCTACGAGCAGTACTTC. Residues: CASSIRTGLYEQYF.

Comment on this clonotype: One junction end disagrees with the germline gene, perhaps due to a read error. This sequence joins TRBV5-1 and TRBJ2-5, with D maybe TRBD2 (5 bases). The length of the CDR3 is 13 residues. Germline assignment: CDR1 SGHRS and CDR2 YFSETQ. CDR3 bases: TGTGCCAGCAGCTTGACCGGGGAAGAGACCCAGTACTTC. Encoded protein: CASSLTGEETQYF.

J is TRBJ1-4 and V is TRBV6-5; 9 bases fit TRBD1. The CDR3 has 15 residues. The ends lost 6 bases at V and 7 bases at J; junction bases unmatched: 9. Germline CDR1 reads MNHEY; CDR2 reads SVGAGI. CDR3 nucleotides: TGTGCCAGCAGCATCGGACAGGGGAAGGGTGAAAAACTGTTTTTT. Translation: CASSIGQGKGEKLFF.

This chain connects TRBV30 to TRBJ2-3; maybe TRBD2 (6 bases). The germline CDR1 and CDR2 sequences are GTSNPN and SVGIG (reference sequence). Trimming shortened V by 4 bases and J by 2 bases, and 13 bases separated the two germline ends. The CDR3 covers 14 residues. The CDR3 DNA is TGTGCCTGGAAGTTTCGGGGACTCACAGATACGCAGTATTTT. It encodes CAWKFRGLTDTQYF.

The CDR3: CASSLTGRDTEAFF. In nucleotides, the CDR3 is TGTGCCAGCAGCTTGACAGGGAGGGACACTGAAGCTTTCTTT. The chain couples TRBV7-2 to TRBJ1-1; the match to TRBD1 covers 7 bases. The germline gives CDR1 SGHTA, CDR2 FQGNSA. V lost 3 bases, J lost 3 bases, and 4 bases stayed unmatched. The CDR3 spans 14 residues.

This chain links TRBV24-1 with TRBJ1-2; D is perhaps TRBD1 (6 bases). Germline assignment: CDR1 KGHDR and CDR2 SFDVKD. The CDR3 totals 14 residues. Between the trimmed V and J ends, which lost 5 bases and 2 bases, there was a span of 11 bases. CDR3 sequence reads: CATSGGGRNYGYTF. The CDR3 DNA is TGTGCCACCAGTGGGGGGGGCAGGAACTATGGCTACACCTTC.

This clonotype was picked up a small number of times. CDR3 residues: CASSENRAGVHSYEQYF. The CDR3 DNA is TGTGCCAGCAGTGAAAACCGAGCGGGAGTCCACTCCTACGAGCAGTACTTC. V usage is TRBV2 and J usage is TRBJ2-7, with 8 bases fitting TRBD2. Germline-derived CDR1 and CDR2 are SNHLY and FYNNEI. The CDR3 runs 17 residues. J was trimmed by 0 bases and V by 2 bases; bases with no gene match: 9.

This clonotype was seen just once. The rearrangement uses TRBV5-1 and TRBJ1-2, with TRBD1 as a possible D gene (5 bases). Trimming shortened V by 0 bases and J by 4 bases, and 10 bases separated the two germline ends. Germline-derived CDR1 and CDR2 are SGHRS and YFSETQ. The CDR3 covers 14 residues. The CDR3 protein is CASSLAPGTYGYTF. As DNA, the CDR3 is TGCGCCAGCAGCTTGGCCCCAGGGACCTATGGCTACACCTTC.

The V gene is TRBV15, the J gene TRBJ1-2, with 9 bases fitting TRBD1. Germline-derived CDR1 and CDR2 are LNHNV and YYDKDF (reference sequence). CDR3 size: 14 residues. Trimming cost V 3 bases and J 4 bases; bases outside gene matches: 3. The CDR3 sequence: CATSRDRGGYGYTF. In DNA form, the CDR3 reads TGTGCCACCAGCAGGGACAGGGGAGGCTATGGCTACACCTTC.

The V gene is TRBV4-3, the J gene TRBJ2-5, with unresolved D. This CDR3 is 16 amino acids long. Germline V gives CDR1 LGHNA, CDR2 YSLEER. Trimming stripped 0 bases from V and 1 base from J, with 12 bases between. The CDR3 DNA reads TGCGCCAGCAGCCAAGATGGGCTAGTGGGCCAAGAGACCCAGTACTTC. Its protein product is CASSQDGLVGQETQYF.

The chain links TRBV3-1 to TRBJ2-3, with D unclear. The V gene lost 4 bases and the J gene lost 0 bases, with 8 bases spanning the gap. This CDR3 has 14 amino acids. CDR1 LGHDT and CDR2 YNNKEL come from the germline V gene (reference sequence). The CDR3 protein is CASSLYTSTDTQYF. In DNA form, the CDR3 reads TGTGCCAGCAGCCTATATACTAGCACAGATACGCAGTATTTT.

J is TRBJ2-2 and V is TRBV9, with 10 bases fitting TRBD1. The CDR3 contains 14 residues. The germline gives CDR1 SGDLS, CDR2 YYNGEE. V lost 4 bases to trimming and J lost 6 bases; unmatched junction nucleotides: 3. CDR3 sequence: CASSTGQGAGELFF. The DNA of the CDR3 is TGTGCCAGCAGCACCGGACAGGGGGCCGGGGAGCTGTTTTTT.

V is TRBV3-1 and J is TRBJ1-5; TRBD1 is a possible D gene (5 bases). The CDR3 spans 14 residues. Trimming shortened V by 4 bases and J by 6 bases, and 13 bases separated the two germline ends. Germline lookup yields CDR1 LGHDT and CDR2 YNNKEL (reference sequence). The CDR3 here is CASSPAARGQPQHF. DNA of the CDR3: TGTGCCAGCAGCCCCGCGGCTAGGGGTCAGCCCCAGCATTTT.

The chain employs TRBV20-1 and TRBJ1-2; D unclear. This CDR3 has 15 residues. V lost 0 bases, J lost 5 bases, and 16 bases lay in between. Looked up from germline, CDR1 is DFQATT and CDR2 is SNEGSKA (reference sequence). CDR3 region: CSARDAGRGDYGYTF. The CDR3 bases are TGCAGTGCTAGAGATGCCGGGCGCGGAGATTATGGCTACACCTTC.

This clonotype was observed once. The chain couples TRBV5-1 to TRBJ2-5; TRBD2 matches 8 bases. Trimming took 1 base from V and 2 from J; bases not matched to a gene: 4. The V gene's germline CDR1 is SGHRS and CDR2 YFSETQ. CDR3 length: 15 residues. CDR3 sequence reads: CASSLTGTRQETQYF. CDR3 in DNA: TGCGCCAGCAGCTTGACCGGGACTAGACAAGAGACCCAGTACTTC.

Written as DNA, the CDR3 is TGCAGTGCTAGAGACCCCAGTTGGGGGGGGCACGATCAGCCCCAGCATTTT. It translates to CSARDPSWGGHDQPQHF. This rearrangement joins TRBV20-1 to TRBJ1-5, with D perhaps TRBD1 (6 bases). The CDR3 length is 17 residues. V lost 0 bases and J 5 bases, leaving 20 bases between the germline ends. The germline gives CDR1 DFQATT, CDR2 SNEGSKA (reference sequence).

CDR3 sequence (DNA): TGTGCCAGCAGTACGGGACAGGGGGTAAACATTCAGTACTTC. Amino acids: CASSTGQGVNIQYF. J is TRBJ2-4 and V is TRBV6-5, with 11 bases identical to TRBD1. The ends lost 5 bases at V and 6 bases at J; junction bases unmatched: 3. The CDR3 contains 14 residues. Per germline, CDR1 MNHEY and CDR2 SVGAGI.

The chain joins TRBV6-2 or TRBV6-3 to TRBJ2-7; 8 bases match TRBD2. V lost 6 bases to trimming and J lost 3 bases; unmatched junction nucleotides: 1. This CDR3 is 12 amino acids long. Germline V gene lookup returns CDR1 MNHEY and CDR2 SVGEGT. The CDR3 DNA sequence: TGTGCCAGCAGCGGGAGGGTCTACGAGCAGTACTTC. Residues: CASSGRVYEQYF.

The chain is built from TRBV11-2 and TRBJ2-7, with 7 nucleotides matching TRBD1. The V gene's germline CDR1 is SGHAT and CDR2 FQNNGV. V lost 5 bases to trimming and J lost 2 bases; unmatched junction nucleotides: 12. The CDR3 consists of 16 residues. The chain's CDR3 is CASSPLSRTGTYEQYF. CDR3 coding DNA: TGTGCCAGCAGCCCACTTTCCCGGACAGGAACCTACGAGCAGTACTTC.

This chain links TRBV11-2 with TRBJ2-3; 11 bases map to TRBD1. CDR1 and CDR2 (germline): SGHAT, FQNNGV. Trimming removed 5 bases from V and 6 bases from J; junction bases left unmatched: 7. The CDR3 length is 15 residues. The DNA of the CDR3 is TGTGCCAGCAGCAAATGGACAGGGGGCGCGGATACGCAGTATTTT. As protein: CASSKWTGGADTQYF. Full variable domain (remainder filled in from reference TRBV11-2 and TRBJ2-3): EAGVAQSPRYKIIEKRQSVAFWCNPISGHATLYWYQQILGQGPKLLIQFQNNGVVDDSQLPKDRFSAERLKGVDSTLKIQPAKLEDSAVYLCASSKWTGGADTQYFGPGTRLTVL.

Only one count was recorded for this clonotype. The chain is built from TRBV3-1 and TRBJ1-1; the match to TRBD1 covers 8 bases. The CDR3 totals 16 residues. CDR1 and CDR2 from the germline V gene are LGHDT and YNNKEL (reference sequence). V lost 4 bases, J lost 5 bases, and 12 bases stayed unmatched. The CDR3 protein is CASSLGTGRGRTEAFF. The CDR3 coding sequence is TGTGCCAGCAGCCTTGGGACAGGCAGGGGTCGGACTGAAGCTTTCTTT.

The chain is built from TRBV4-3 and TRBJ2-3; 7 bases map to TRBD1. The CDR3 spans 14 residues. V gave up 5 bases and J gave up 8 bases; unmatched junction bases: 10. The germline V gene has CDR1 LGHNA and CDR2 YSLEER. The CDR3 nucleotides are TGCGCCAGCAGCTCCCGACCCGGGGACAGTACGCAGTATTTT. Amino acid sequence: CASSSRPGDSTQYF.